This TCR beta chain was sequenced in a study of blood T cell repertoires in COVID-19. The germline V gene encodes CDR1 MNHEY and CDR2 SVGAGI. V was shortened by 4 bases and J by 5 bases, with 17 bases between the two germline ends. The CDR3 sequence is 16 residues long. Sequencing was performed with immunoSEQ multiplex PCR; in TCRdb, only in-frame clones are kept and a portion is missing. The sample lists 200,000 to 300,000 clones, more than 70% occurring once. The source is a woman aged 40 to 50 with acute COVID-19. Sequenced input: PBMCs or T cells enriched from blood (not recorded which). The V and J genes are TRBV6-5 and TRBJ2-2, with D perhaps matching TRBD2 (6 bases). CDR3 in amino acids: CASSSLGGEVTGELFF. The CDR3, as DNA: TGTGCCAGCAGTTCGCTGGGGGGAGAGGTGACCGGGGAGCTGTTTTTT.